A selection of T cell receptor beta chains follows, all from one sample in a study of glioma-infiltrating T cells after dendritic cell vaccination. Some clones are missing from TCRdb's copy, which holds only in-frame ones; the method was immunoSEQ multiplex PCR. The data hold fewer than 45,000 clones, with roughly 79% observed a single time. Sample: blood, taken before dendritic cell vaccination. The receptor set was obtained from a human donor with glioblastoma. CDR3s include the opening cysteine and the closing phenylalanine or tryptophan. A D gene is named only where the DNA matches it firmly. Where a row states a size, it is once, few, many or the class of an expanded clone; other rows omit it.

D gene: .
V gene: TRBV21-1
J gene: TRBJ1-2
clone size: .
CDR3 DNA: TGTGCCAGCAGCGCCCTGGGGGGTAACTATGGCTACACCTTC
CDR3 protein: CASSALGGNYGYTF

D gene: .
V gene: TRBV27
J gene: TRBJ1-6
clone size: .
CDR3 DNA: TGTGCCAGCAGTTTGGATCCCGCAGCCACAGGGACTAATTCACCCCTCCACTTT
CDR3 protein: CASSLDPAATGTNSPLHF

D gene: TRBD1
V gene: TRBV5-4
J gene: TRBJ2-3
clone size: .
CDR3 DNA: TGTGCCAGCAGCCCGAACTTCCGGGACAGGGGCTCTAGCACAGATACGCAGTATTTT
CDR3 protein: CASSPNFRDRGSSTDTQYF

D gene: TRBD1
V gene: TRBV7-8
J gene: TRBJ1-2
clone size: .
CDR3 DNA: TGTGCCAGCAGCTTAGTCAAAGACCGGGACAGGGGGGGGTATGGCTACACCTTC
CDR3 protein: CASSLVKDRDRGGYGYTF

D gene: .
V gene: TRBV5-4
J gene: TRBJ2-1
clone size: .
CDR3 DNA: TGTGCCAGCAGCTTGGGTACGGACTTAGCCTACAATGAGCAGTTCTTC
CDR3 protein: CASSLGTDLAYNEQFF

D gene: TRBD1
V gene: TRBV30
J gene: TRBJ1-3
clone size: .
CDR3 DNA: TGTGCCTGGCAGGGGGTCTCTGGAAACACCATATATTTT
CDR3 protein: CAWQGVSGNTIYF

D gene: .
V gene: TRBV6-1
J gene: TRBJ2-3
clone size: .
CDR3 DNA: TGTGCCAGCAGCCTGACGGGGGGCACAGATACGCAGTATTTT
CDR3 protein: CASSLTGGTDTQYF

D gene: .
V gene: TRBV29-1
J gene: TRBJ1-2
clone size: .
CDR3 DNA: TGCAGCGTTGAAGACGGGGGGCCCGACTATGGCTACACCTTC
CDR3 protein: CSVEDGGPDYGYTF

D gene: TRBD2
V gene: TRBV11-2
J gene: TRBJ2-5
clone size: .
CDR3 DNA: TGTGCCAGCAGCCCCCTGACTAGCGTTTGGGAGACCCAGTACTTC
CDR3 protein: CASSPLTSVWETQYF

D gene: TRBD1
V gene: TRBV6-6
J gene: TRBJ1-2
clone size: .
CDR3 DNA: TGTGCCAGCAGTTACTCAAACAGGGGATTAGGGTATGGCTACACCTTC
CDR3 protein: CASSYSNRGLGYGYTF

D gene: TRBD1
V gene: TRBV9
J gene: TRBJ1-1
clone size: .
CDR3 DNA: TGTGCCAGCAGCCCACAGGGGTTGAGAACTGAAGCTTTCTTT
CDR3 protein: CASSPQGLRTEAFF

D gene: .
V gene: TRBV7-8
J gene: TRBJ2-2
clone size: .
CDR3 DNA: TGTGCCAGCAGCCTGAGACGGGTCACCGGGGAGCTGTTTTTT
CDR3 protein: CASSLRRVTGELFF

D gene: TRBD1
V gene: TRBV5-1
J gene: TRBJ2-1
clone size: few
CDR3 DNA: TGCGCCAGCAACCAACTAGAGGGGGCCTCCTACAATGAGCAGTTCTTC
CDR3 protein: CASNQLEGASYNEQFF

D gene: TRBD1
V gene: TRBV7-2
J gene: TRBJ2-7
clone size: .
CDR3 DNA: TGTGCCAGCAGGAGGACAGGGGAAGGTAGCGAGCAGTACTTC
CDR3 protein: CASRRTGEGSEQYF

D gene: .
V gene: TRBV4-1
J gene: TRBJ2-2
clone size: .
CDR3 DNA: TGCGCCAGCAGTCAGGGGATCTCCGGGGAGCTGTTTTTT
CDR3 protein: CASSQGISGELFF

D gene: .
V gene: TRBV19
J gene: TRBJ2-7
clone size: .
CDR3 DNA: TGTGCCAGTTCATACACTAGCTCCTACGAGCAGTACTTC
CDR3 protein: CASSYTSSYEQYF

D gene: TRBD1
V gene: TRBV19
J gene: TRBJ2-6
clone size: .
CDR3 DNA: TGTGCCACTTCCTCCACCGCGGGACAGGGGGGCTCTGGGGCCAACGTCCTGACTTTC
CDR3 protein: CATSSTAGQGGSGANVLTF

D gene: TRBD1
V gene: TRBV9
J gene: TRBJ1-1
clone size: .
CDR3 DNA: TGTGCCAGCAGCGAGACCCGGGACAGGCTGAACACTGAAGCTTTCTTT
CDR3 protein: CASSETRDRLNTEAFF

D gene: TRBD1
V gene: TRBV27
J gene: TRBJ2-4
clone size: .
CDR3 DNA: TGTGCCAGCAGTATCCAGACAGGGGGCTTCAACATTCAGTACTTC
CDR3 protein: CASSIQTGGFNIQYF

D gene: TRBD1
V gene: TRBV6-5
J gene: TRBJ1-2
clone size: once
CDR3 DNA: TGTGCCAGCAGCATCGACAGGGCCAACTATGGCTACACCTTC
CDR3 protein: CASSIDRANYGYTF

D gene: .
V gene: TRBV6-5
J gene: TRBJ2-3
clone size: .
CDR3 DNA: TGTGCCAGCAGTCGAACAGGGTCTAGCACAGATACGCAGTATTTT
CDR3 protein: CASSRTGSSTDTQYF

D gene: TRBD1
V gene: TRBV7-3
J gene: TRBJ1-2
clone size: once
CDR3 DNA: TGTGCCAGCAGCCCCGGACAGGGGGCAGGGGAAACCTATGGCTACACCTTC
CDR3 protein: CASSPGQGAGETYGYTF

D gene: TRBD1
V gene: TRBV12-5
J gene: TRBJ2-7
clone size: .
CDR3 DNA: TGTGCTAGTGGTTCGGGACAGTTCTACGAGCAGTACTTC
CDR3 protein: CASGSGQFYEQYF

D gene: .
V gene: TRBV6-5
J gene: TRBJ1-5
clone size: few
CDR3 DNA: TGTGCCAGCAGTGCAGGGTGGGTTAATCAGCCCCAGCATTTT
CDR3 protein: CASSAGWVNQPQHF

D gene: .
V gene: TRBV11-2
J gene: TRBJ2-7
clone size: few
CDR3 DNA: TGTGCCAGCAGCTTATTTGGTGGGGTTTGGGACATCAAGTACTTC
CDR3 protein: CASSLFGGVWDIKYF

D gene: TRBD2
V gene: TRBV29-1
J gene: TRBJ2-7
clone size: once
CDR3 DNA: TGCAGCGTTTCTAGCGGGGAATCCACCTACGAGCAGTACTTC
CDR3 protein: CSVSSGESTYEQYF

D gene: .
V gene: TRBV11-3
J gene: TRBJ2-1
clone size: few
CDR3 DNA: TGTGCCAGCAGTCCAGGTGGACAGACCTACAATGAGCAGTTCTTC
CDR3 protein: CASSPGGQTYNEQFF

D gene: .
V gene: TRBV6-6
J gene: TRBJ2-5
clone size: .
CDR3 DNA: TGTGCCAGCAGACAGGGCCAAGAGACCCAGTACTTC
CDR3 protein: CASRQGQETQYF

D gene: .
V gene: TRBV11-2
J gene: TRBJ2-1
clone size: .
CDR3 DNA: TGTGCCACACACAGGGGTAGCGGGGTAAGCTCCTACAATGAGCAGTTCTTC
CDR3 protein: CATHRGSGVSSYNEQFF

D gene: TRBD1
V gene: TRBV4-3
J gene: TRBJ1-5
clone size: .
CDR3 DNA: TGCGCCAGCAGCCAACATCAGGGGGCGAATCAGCCCCAGCATTTT
CDR3 protein: CASSQHQGANQPQHF

D gene: TRBD1
V gene: TRBV28
J gene: TRBJ1-2
clone size: .
CDR3 DNA: TGTGCCACCTCCCCCCCCCTGACAGGGTTGGATGGCTACACCTTC
CDR3 protein: CATSPPLTGLDGYTF

D gene: TRBD2
V gene: TRBV2
J gene: TRBJ2-1
clone size: .
CDR3 DNA: TGTGCCAGCAGTAAAACGGGACTAGCGGAATACAATGAGCAGTTCTTC
CDR3 protein: CASSKTGLAEYNEQFF

D gene: TRBD1
V gene: TRBV7-2
J gene: TRBJ1-2
clone size: medium-sized
CDR3 DNA: TGTGCCAGCAGCAAGGGGCCGGACAGGGGACATGGCTACACCTTC
CDR3 protein: CASSKGPDRGHGYTF

D gene: .
V gene: TRBV5-1
J gene: TRBJ2-2
clone size: .
CDR3 DNA: TGCGCCAGCAGCCTTCAGGGGCCCCTAACGAACACCGGGGAGCTGTTTTTT
CDR3 protein: CASSLQGPLTNTGELFF

D gene: TRBD1
V gene: TRBV7-2
J gene: TRBJ1-1
clone size: .
CDR3 DNA: TGTGCCAGCATGATCGACAGGGGAAGCACTGAAGCTTTCTTT
CDR3 protein: CASMIDRGSTEAFF

D gene: .
V gene: TRBV6-1
J gene: TRBJ1-5
clone size: .
CDR3 DNA: TGTGCCAGCAGTGAAAGAGGACAGCTCAGGCATTTT
CDR3 protein: CASSERGQLRHF

D gene: .
V gene: TRBV10-3
J gene: TRBJ1-2
clone size: .
CDR3 DNA: TGTGCCATCAGTGAACGGGGGATGGATGGCTACACCTTC
CDR3 protein: CAISERGMDGYTF

D gene: TRBD1
V gene: TRBV6-1
J gene: TRBJ1-5
clone size: .
CDR3 DNA: TGTGCCAGCAGTGAATTGGGACAGGCGCGCAATCAGCCCCAGCATTTT
CDR3 protein: CASSELGQARNQPQHF

D gene: .
V gene: TRBV6-1
J gene: TRBJ1-2
clone size: .
CDR3 DNA: TGTGCCAGCAGTGACCCCGGGACAAGAGTGAACTATGGCTACACCTTC
CDR3 protein: CASSDPGTRVNYGYTF

D gene: TRBD1
V gene: TRBV11-3
J gene: TRBJ2-7
clone size: .
CDR3 DNA: TGTGCCAGCACCGGACAGGGCAGGGACGAGCAGTACTTC
CDR3 protein: CASTGQGRDEQYF

D gene: .
V gene: TRBV7-2
J gene: TRBJ1-1
clone size: once
CDR3 DNA: TGTGCCAGCAGCTTAATAGTGTTCGGGGGTTACACTGAAGCTTTCTTT
CDR3 protein: CASSLIVFGGYTEAFF

D gene: TRBD2
V gene: TRBV7-2
J gene: TRBJ2-5
clone size: .
CDR3 DNA: TGTGCCAGCAGCTACACCGTAGCGGGGGCATTGGAGACCCAGTACTTC
CDR3 protein: CASSYTVAGALETQYF

D gene: TRBD1
V gene: TRBV25-1
J gene: TRBJ1-2
clone size: .
CDR3 DNA: TGTGCCAGCAGTGCGAGACAGGGTGACTATGGCTACACCTTC
CDR3 protein: CASSARQGDYGYTF

D gene: TRBD2
V gene: TRBV10-3
J gene: TRBJ2-1
clone size: .
CDR3 DNA: TGTGCCATCAGTGGGCGATTGACCGGGACTAGCGGAGACAATGAGCAGTTCTTC
CDR3 protein: CAISGRLTGTSGDNEQFF

D gene: TRBD1
V gene: TRBV29-1
J gene: TRBJ2-1
clone size: .
CDR3 DNA: TGCAGCGTATTTCGACAGGGGGCAAGGAATGAGCAGTTCTTC
CDR3 protein: CSVFRQGARNEQFF

D gene: TRBD2
V gene: TRBV19
J gene: TRBJ2-7
clone size: once
CDR3 DNA: TGTGCCAGTAGTAGACTAGCGGGGGGTTCGTACGAGCAGTACTTC
CDR3 protein: CASSRLAGGSYEQYF

D gene: .
V gene: TRBV27
J gene: TRBJ1-1
clone size: .
CDR3 DNA: TGTGCCAGCAGTCCCGGGACATCGAACACTGAAGCTTTCTTT
CDR3 protein: CASSPGTSNTEAFF

D gene: .
V gene: TRBV5-1
J gene: TRBJ2-3
clone size: .
CDR3 DNA: TGCGCCAGCAGCTCCACCGGGACTAGCACAGATACGCAGTATTTT
CDR3 protein: CASSSTGTSTDTQYF

D gene: TRBD1
V gene: TRBV11-2
J gene: TRBJ2-7
clone size: .
CDR3 DNA: TGTGCCAGCAGCTTTTCTAGACAGGGGCGCCTCGGGGAGCAGTACTTC
CDR3 protein: CASSFSRQGRLGEQYF

D gene: .
V gene: TRBV5-1
J gene: TRBJ2-5
clone size: once
CDR3 DNA: TGCGCCAGCAGCCTGGACAGGCCCGGGGGGACCCAGTACTTC
CDR3 protein: CASSLDRPGGTQYF

D gene: .
V gene: TRBV14
J gene: TRBJ2-2
clone size: .
CDR3 DNA: TGTGCCAGCAGCCGCGGTGCCGGGGAGCTGTTTTTT
CDR3 protein: CASSRGAGELFF

D gene: .
V gene: TRBV5-4
J gene: TRBJ1-5
clone size: .
CDR3 DNA: TGTGCCAGCAGCCAGACCCCTACAAGGACAGCCAATCAGCCCCAGCATTTT
CDR3 protein: CASSQTPTRTANQPQHF